This entry lists 25 T cell receptor beta chains sequenced from one sample in a study of long-term antiretroviral therapy in people with HIV. Sequencing relied on immunoSEQ assay v3.0, run at survey level. Assay used: immunoSEQ multiplex PCR; TCRdb lists only in-frame clones, some missing. The table includes about 24,000 clones, 81% detected once. The source material was unsorted PBMCs, sampled at the start of antiretroviral therapy, before treatment. The receptors were sampled from a woman younger than 35 with HIV.

V gene TRBV7-8 combines with J gene TRBJ1-5; D remains unclear. Between the trimmed V and J ends, which lost 4 bases and 5 bases, there was a span of 9 bases. Germline CDR1 SGHVS, CDR2 FQNEAQ. The CDR3 covers 13 residues. CDR3 in DNA: TGTGCCAGCAGCTCCGACGGGGATCAGCCCCAGCATTTT. Translating gives CASSSDGDQPQHF.

This sequence joins TRBV5-1 and TRBJ2-2; D unresolved. Looked up from germline, CDR1 is SGHRS and CDR2 is YFSETQ. CDR3 length equals 14 residues. V lost 1 base and J lost 4, with 8 bases in between. The CDR3 DNA is TGCGCCAGCAGCTTGTCACCCTCCACCGGGGAGCTGTTTTTT. This gives the protein CASSLSPSTGELFF.

The CDR3 DNA reads as TGTGCCAGCAGCCAAGATAGTGTTTCCTACGAGCAGTACTTC. It is translated as CASSQDSVSYEQYF. This chain joins TRBV4-2 and TRBJ2-7, with no clear D. The CDR3 runs to 14 residues. The germline gives CDR1 LGHNA, CDR2 YNFKEQ. The V gene lost 0 bases and the J gene lost 1 base, with 7 bases spanning the gap.

J is TRBJ1-5 and V is TRBV18; no clear D. Trimming removed 3 bases at V and 7 bases at J, with 10 bases between. The germline V gene has CDR1 KGHSH and CDR2 LQKENI. The CDR3 has 13 amino acids. The CDR3 sequence is CASSPGGNQPQHF. CDR3 DNA: TGTGCCAGCTCACCGGGCGGTAACCAGCCCCAGCATTTT.

This CDR3 is CASSPGQGNIQYF. CDR3 bases: TGTGCCAGCAGCCCTGGACAGGGAAACATTCAGTACTTC. This chain joins TRBV7-9 and TRBJ2-4; TRBD1 matches at 8 bases. V trimming: 5 bases; J trimming: 6 bases; junction bases outside the gene matches: 3. Per germline, CDR1 SEHNR and CDR2 FQNEAQ (reference sequence). The CDR3 consists of 13 residues.

The rearrangement joins TRBV19 to TRBJ2-2; 10 bases match TRBD2. Trimming at V came to 6 bases and at J to 5 bases, leaving 9 bases not matched to a gene. Germline V gene data show CDR1 as LNHDA and CDR2 as SQIVND (reference sequence). The CDR3 is 16 residues long. For the CDR3, the DNA is TGTGCCAGTAGGCCCCTAGCGGGAGCGGAAACCGGGGAGCTGTTTTTT. This sequence encodes CASRPLAGAETGELFF.

The V and J genes are TRBV18 and TRBJ1-1; TRBD1 is a possible D gene (6 bases). This CDR3 spans 16 amino acids. The V and J ends lost 3 bases and 0 bases respectively, with 14 bases between them. Germline CDR1 KGHSH, CDR2 LQKENI. CDR3 bases: TGTGCCAGCTCACCTAGGGGGGGAGCCATGAACACTGAAGCTTTCTTT. It is translated as CASSPRGGAMNTEAFF.

V usage is TRBV7-3 and J usage is TRBJ2-7; tentative D call: TRBD2 (5 bases). Germline CDR1 SGHTA, CDR2 FQGTGA. CDR3 length: 13 amino acids. Trimming cost V 1 base and J 3 bases, with 7 bases left between them. The CDR3 reads CASSLNAGYEQYF. CDR3 coding DNA: TGTGCCAGCAGCTTAAACGCGGGCTACGAGCAGTACTTC.

The CDR3 bases are TGTGCCAGTAGTATAGCGGGGACAGGGGACTATTATAGCAATCAGCCCCAGCATTTT. This encodes CASSIAGTGDYYSNQPQHF. This chain uses TRBV19 with TRBJ1-5; 10 nucleotides match TRBD1. Germline CDR1 and CDR2: LNHDA and SQIVND (reference sequence). The CDR3 contains 19 residues. V shed 1 base and J 0 bases; nucleotides not matched to a gene: 9. Supplemented by reference TRBV19 and TRBJ1-5, the full variable domain reads DGGITQSPKYLFRKEGQNVTLSCEQNLNHDAMYWYRQDPGQGLRLIYYSQIVNDFQKGDIAEGYSVSREKKESFPLTVTSAQKNPTAFYLCASSIAGTGDYYSNQPQHFGDGTRLSIL.

The rearrangement links TRBV19 to TRBJ2-1; 8 nucleotides match TRBD1. CDR1 is LNHDA, CDR2 SQIVND, per germline (reference sequence). The junction had 10 bases not matched to a gene; V was cut back by 6 bases and J by 0 bases. CDR3 length: 17 residues. CDR3 in DNA: TGTGCCAGTAGCACCCCGGGACAGGCCAGCTCCTACAATGAGCAGTTCTTC. Its protein is CASSTPGQASSYNEQFF.

V and J are TRBV25-1 and TRBJ1-4; no firm D call. Germline CDR1 is MGHDK and CDR2 is SYGVNS. This CDR3 has 16 residues. V dropped 1 base and J dropped 6 bases, with 15 bases sitting between them. Here the CDR3 DNA reads TGTGCCAGCAGTGAATCCTACGCTATTATATATGAAAAACTGTTTTTT. Its protein is CASSESYAIIYEKLFF.

V and J are TRBV6-5 and TRBJ2-4; 8 nucleotides match TRBD1. This CDR3 is 13 amino acids long. Germline V lookup: CDR1 MNHEY, CDR2 SVGAGI. V shed 5 bases and J 8 bases; nucleotides not matched to a gene: 5. This chain's CDR3 is CASSRQGLDIQYF. The CDR3 bases are TGTGCCAGCAGTCGACAGGGGCTAGACATTCAGTACTTC.

The V gene is TRBV5-1, the J gene TRBJ1-1; possibly TRBD1 for D (5 bases). Germline V gives CDR1 SGHRS, CDR2 YFSETQ. The CDR3 is made up of 16 amino acids. The germline V and J ends were trimmed by 1 base and 3 bases, with 16 bases remaining between them. The CDR3 protein is CASSLTSGSLYTEAFF. CDR3 nucleotide sequence: TGCGCCAGCAGCTTGACGTCAGGGTCTTTGTACACTGAAGCTTTCTTT. The complete variable domain, with remaining parts taken from reference TRBV5-1 and TRBJ1-1, reads KAGVTQTPRYLIKTRGQQVTLSCSPISGHRSVSWYQQTPGQGLQFLFEYFSETQRNKGNFPGRFSGRQFSNSRSEMNVSTLELGDSALYLCASSLTSGSLYTEAFFGQGTRLTVV.

V usage is TRBV5-6 and J usage is TRBJ1-5, with D tentatively TRBD1 (6 bases). The V end lost 2 bases, the J end lost 7 bases, and 10 bases lay between the germline ends. Germline assignment: CDR1 SGHDT and CDR2 YYEEEE. CDR3 length equals 13 residues. CDR3 nucleotide sequence: TGTGCCAGCAGCTTCGGGGGGGCCCAGCCCCAGCATTTT. Protein: CASSFGGAQPQHF.

The chain employs TRBV29-1 and TRBJ1-1; possible D gene TRBD1, 6 bases. Germline CDR1 is SQVTM and CDR2 is ANQGSEA. Between the trimmed V and J ends, which lost 4 bases and 2 bases, there was a span of 11 bases. There are 13 residues in the CDR3. The CDR3 region is CSVAPQGNTEAFF. The CDR3 DNA is TGCAGCGTTGCACCACAGGGCAACACTGAAGCTTTCTTT.

V and J are TRBV10-2 and TRBJ2-2, with a tentative D call TRBD2 (5 bases). V was shortened by 0 bases and J by 5 bases, with 7 bases between the two germline ends. The CDR3 is 14 residues long. Germline loops: CDR1 WSHSY, CDR2 SAAADI. CDR3 sequence (DNA): TGCGCCAGCAGTGAGTCGCGGACTACCGGGGAGCTGTTTTTT. This encodes CASSESRTTGELFF.

The CDR3 DNA is TGTGCCAGCAGTTTGCCCACGAACACTGAAGCTTTCTTT. As protein: CASSLPTNTEAFF. The chain combines TRBV28 with TRBJ1-1; D unclear. CDR1 and CDR2 from the germline V gene are MDHEN and SYDVKM. This CDR3 has 13 residues. V was shortened by 3 bases and J by 1 base, with 6 bases between the two germline ends.

A few counts support this clone. The chain is built from TRBV9 and TRBJ1-1; 7 bases fit TRBD1. The length of the CDR3 is 15 residues. From germline, CDR1 is SGDLS and CDR2 YYNGEE. V dropped 1 base and J dropped 3; count of bases not matched to a gene: 6. CDR3 protein: CASSVIGDSYTEAFF. For the CDR3, the DNA is TGTGCCAGCAGCGTAATTGGGGACAGCTACACTGAAGCTTTCTTT.

The V call is TRBV30, the J call TRBJ1-4; 8 nucleotides align to TRBD1. The CDR3 is 14 residues long. Germline V gives CDR1 GTSNPN, CDR2 SVGIG (reference sequence). V dropped 3 bases and J dropped 8; count of bases not matched to a gene: 8. CDR3 bases: TGTGCCTGGAGATCTAGGACAGGGCCCGAAAAACTGTTTTTT. It is translated as CAWRSRTGPEKLFF.

In this sample, this clone is medium-sized. The chain couples TRBV9 to TRBJ1-3, with D tentatively TRBD1 (5 bases). Germline V gene lookup returns CDR1 SGDLS and CDR2 YYNGEE. The V gene lost 4 bases and the J gene lost 7 bases, with 15 bases spanning the gap. The CDR3 is 14 amino acids. The CDR3 loop reads CASSYRTSGNTIYF. The CDR3 bases are TGTGCCAGCAGCTACAGGACCTCCGGGAACACCATATATTTT.

The V and J genes are TRBV6-6 and TRBJ1-2; the D gene is possibly TRBD1 (5 bases). CDR1 and CDR2 from the germline V gene are MNHNY and SVGAGI (reference sequence). The ends were cut back, 1 base at V and 4 bases at J, with 10 bases in the middle. The CDR3 length is 14 residues. CDR3 protein: CASSYLGTGYGYTF. Written as DNA, the CDR3 is TGTGCCAGCAGTTACTTAGGGACGGGCTATGGCTACACCTTC.

The CDR3 bases are TGTGCCAGCAGCTATGACCGGGACGCAGCCTACGAGCAGTACTTC. This sequence encodes CASSYDRDAAYEQYF. This chain links TRBV7-2 with TRBJ2-7; D possibly uses TRBD1 or TRBD2 (5 bases each). The V gene lost 4 bases and the J gene lost 2 bases, with 15 bases spanning the gap. The germline CDR1 and CDR2 sequences are SGHTA and FQGNSA. This CDR3 spans 15 amino acids.

The chain uses TRBV5-8 and TRBJ2-2, with TRBD1 as a possible D gene (5 bases). Trimming removed 5 bases from V and 5 bases from J, with 13 bases in between. The CDR3 has 14 amino acids. CDR1 is SGHTS, CDR2 YDEGEE, per germline. The DNA of the CDR3 is TGTGCCAGCAGTTTCAGGGATCGAACCGGGGAGCTGTTTTTT. Translation: CASSFRDRTGELFF.

The chain carries TRBV27 and TRBJ2-7; no firm D call. There are 13 residues in the CDR3. Germline values: CDR1 MNHEY, CDR2 SMNVEV (reference sequence). The germline V and J ends were trimmed by 4 bases and 2 bases, with 9 bases remaining between them. The CDR3 reads CASSSEETYEQYF. In DNA, the CDR3 is TGTGCCAGCAGTTCTGAGGAAACCTACGAGCAGTACTTC.

The rearrangement joins TRBV5-1 to TRBJ1-1, with 7 bases aligning to TRBD1. The V segment lost 4 bases and the J segment 8 bases; nucleotides outside the gene matches: 8. There are 13 residues in the CDR3. Germline CDR1 is SGHRS and CDR2 is YFSETQ. CDR3 coding DNA: TGCGCCAGCAGCGCCCGGGACAGCCAAGAAGCTTTCTTT. This sequence encodes CASSARDSQEAFF.